Shown below are 24 T cell receptor beta chains from a single sample sequenced in a study of OX40 agonist ivuxolimab in advanced cancers. Only in-frame clones appear in the TCRdb table, and some are missing; sequencing was by immunoSEQ multiplex PCR. This table has approximately 65,000 clones, roughly 85% appearing once. The specimen was CD4+ or CD8+ T cells sorted from blood, collected in a trial of the OX40 agonist ivuxolimab. These receptors originate from an adult with an advanced solid tumor such as melanoma, head and neck, liver or kidney cancer.

The rearrangement uses TRBV6-5 and TRBJ2-3, with 7 bases that match TRBD2. This CDR3 comprises 16 residues. V was pared by 3 bases and J by 0 bases, with 6 bases of the junction left unmatched. Germline lookup yields CDR1 MNHEY and CDR2 SVGAGI. The CDR3 nucleotides read TGTGCCAGCAGTTATCGCGGAGCGGGGAGCACAGATACGCAGTATTTT. Translated, it gives CASSYRGAGSTDTQYF.

The CDR3 coding sequence is TGTGCCAGCAGTTTATTGGGGGGCGATCCACCCGGGGAGCTGTTTTTT. Its translation is CASSLLGGDPPGELFF. The V gene is TRBV28, the J gene TRBJ2-2; D assignment may be TRBD1 or TRBD2 (6 bases each). From germline, CDR1 is MDHEN and CDR2 SYDVKM. This CDR3 region has 16 residues. Trimming removed 1 base from V and 6 bases from J, with 15 bases in between.

The rearrangement links TRBV6-6 to TRBJ1-5; 9 bases map to TRBD1. The CDR3 length is 15 residues. From germline, CDR1 is MNHNY and CDR2 SVGAGI (reference sequence). The trim removed 4 bases at V and 4 bases at J, leaving 5 bases unmatched. CDR3 sequence reads: CASSSGTGQNQPQHF. Written as DNA, the CDR3 is TGTGCCAGCAGTTCCGGGACAGGGCAAAATCAGCCCCAGCATTTT.

DNA for the CDR3: TGTGCCAGTAGTATCGGGGGGATGGCGCACAATGGCTACACCTTC. It specifies CASSIGGMAHNGYTF. The chain uses TRBV19 and TRBJ1-2; weak D call: TRBD1 (5 bases). CDR1 LNHDA and CDR2 SQIVND come from the germline V gene (reference sequence). V was cut by 3 bases and J by 6 bases, with 17 bases left in between. This CDR3 is 15 amino acids long.

The rearrangement joins TRBV19 to TRBJ2-3; maybe TRBD1 (5 bases). This CDR3 region has 13 residues. V gave up 8 bases and J gave up 2 bases, with 11 bases separating them. The germline V gene has CDR1 LNHDA and CDR2 SQIVND (reference sequence). The CDR3 coding sequence is TGTGCCAGTCATGGCAGGGACACAGATACGCAGTATTTT. Translating gives CASHGRDTDTQYF.

This clone was counted only a few times. This sequence joins TRBV28 and TRBJ1-2; no reliable D call. The V end was cut by 6 bases, the J end by 5 bases, with 10 bases between. The germline CDR1 and CDR2 sequences are MDHEN and SYDVKM. The CDR3 extends over 12 amino acids. This chain's CDR3 is CASSQDWYGYTF. DNA for the CDR3: TGTGCCAGCAGCCAGGATTGGTATGGCTACACCTTC.

This chain links TRBV7-8 with TRBJ2-7; 7 positions match TRBD2. V dropped 1 base and J dropped 2; count of bases not matched to a gene: 8. Per germline, CDR1 SGHVS and CDR2 FQNEAQ. CDR3 length: 16 amino acids. CDR3 residues: CASSLGPSGVTYEQYF. In DNA form, the CDR3 reads TGTGCCAGCAGCTTAGGGCCCAGCGGGGTTACCTACGAGCAGTACTTC.

The J gene is TRBJ1-1, the V gene TRBV18, with 8 bases matching TRBD1. Germline CDR1 KGHSH, CDR2 LQKENI. CDR3 size: 15 residues. V was clipped by 1 base and J by 6 bases; unmatched bases: 7. The CDR3 DNA reads TGTGCCAGCTCACCACAAGGACAGGGTGGGGCTGAAGCTTTCTTT. It yields the protein CASSPQGQGGAEAFF. Variable domain in full (rest from reference TRBV18 and TRBJ1-1): NAGVMQNPRHLVRRRGQEARLRCSPMKGHSHVYWYRQLPEEGLKFMVYLQKENIIDESGMPKERFSAEFPKEGPSILRIQQVVRGDSAAYFCASSPQGQGGAEAFFGQGTRLTVV.

This sequence joins TRBV21-1 and TRBJ2-7. TRBV21-1 is recorded as a pseudogene. The CDR3 sequence is 9 residues long. CDR3 sequence (DNA): TGTGCCAGCATTGGCGAGCAGTACGTC. It is translated as CASIGEQYV.

The chain combines TRBV9 with TRBJ1-1; D may be TRBD1 (5 bases). V dropped 5 bases and J dropped 0 bases, with 14 bases sitting between them. CDR1 and CDR2 (germline): SGDLS, YYNGEE. CDR3 length: 15 residues. CDR3 amino acids: CASSFLGTMNTEAFF. Written as DNA, the CDR3 is TGTGCCAGCAGTTTCCTTGGGACCATGAACACTGAAGCTTTCTTT.

The chain carries TRBV5-1 and TRBJ2-5; no clear D. Trimming removed 0 bases at V and 0 bases at J, with 12 bases between. The CDR3 spans 16 residues. Germline assignment: CDR1 SGHRS and CDR2 YFSETQ. In DNA form, the CDR3 reads TGCGCCAGCAGCTTGGGACCTCGGCCGAACCAAGAGACCCAGTACTTC. This translates into CASSLGPRPNQETQYF. Supplemented by reference TRBV5-1 and TRBJ2-5, the full variable domain reads KAGVTQTPRYLIKTRGQQVTLSCSPISGHRSVSWYQQTPGQGLQFLFEYFSETQRNKGNFPGRFSGRQFSNSRSEMNVSTLELGDSALYLCASSLGPRPNQETQYFGPGTRLLVL.

The chain recombines TRBV5-1 with TRBJ2-7; no firm D call. CDR3 length: 13 residues. Trimming pared 3 bases from V and 1 base from J, leaving 8 bases between. CDR1 and CDR2 from the germline V gene are SGHRS and YFSETQ. The CDR3 protein is CASSSRYSYEQYV. In nucleotides, the CDR3 is TGCGCCAGCAGCTCCAGGTATTCCTACGAGCAGTACGTC.

The chain recombines TRBV6-6 with TRBJ1-2; D call uncertain. CDR1 and CDR2 from the germline V gene are MNHNY and SVGAGI (reference sequence). The CDR3 has 14 amino acids. Trimming pared 2 bases from V and 8 bases from J, leaving 15 bases between. The CDR3 reads CASSYTAGPRGYTF. In DNA form, the CDR3 reads TGTGCCAGCAGTTACACCGCCGGGCCTAGAGGCTACACCTTC.

This chain connects TRBV5-6 to TRBJ2-7, with D tentatively TRBD1 (5 bases). Trimming left V 1 base short and J 6 bases short, with 14 bases between. Germline V CDR1 and CDR2: SGHDT, YYEEEE. The CDR3 sequence is 14 residues long. The CDR3 sequence is CASSLRQGGPEQYF. CDR3 bases: TGTGCCAGCAGCTTGAGGCAGGGTGGACCCGAGCAGTACTTC.

V usage is TRBV4-2 and J usage is TRBJ1-1; D gene uncertain. The V gene lost 0 bases and the J gene lost 7 bases, with 12 bases spanning the gap. The length of the CDR3 is 14 residues. Germline CDR1 LGHNA, CDR2 YNFKEQ. The CDR3 loop reads CASSQDLGVGEAFF. CDR3 nucleotide sequence: TGTGCCAGCAGCCAAGATCTTGGGGTGGGTGAAGCTTTCTTT.

The chain uses TRBV7-3 and TRBJ1-1, with D uncertain. Trimming cost V 3 bases and J 3 bases, with 8 bases left between them. This CDR3 spans 13 amino acids. Germline lookup yields CDR1 SGHTA and CDR2 FQGTGA. The CDR3 DNA reads as TGTGCCAGCAGCTTCCAGTCAGACACTGAAGCTTTCTTT. The encoded protein is CASSFQSDTEAFF.

This rearrangement joins TRBV6-1 to TRBJ2-5; D is unclear. Between the trimmed V and J ends, which lost 4 bases and 2 bases, there was a span of 8 bases. The germline CDR1 and CDR2 sequences are MNHNS and SASEGT. The CDR3 contains 13 residues. The DNA of the CDR3 is TGTGCCAGCAGTGTGTTAGGTCAAGAGACCCAGTACTTC. Protein product: CASSVLGQETQYF.

This clone is deemed medium-sized. The chain couples TRBV9 to TRBJ1-1; D gene ambiguous. The CDR3 is 13 residues long. Trimming shortened V by 4 bases and J by 4 bases, and 11 bases separated the two germline ends. CDR1 SGDLS and CDR2 YYNGEE come from the germline V gene. The CDR3 is CASSFIMGTEAFF. CDR3 nucleotides: TGTGCCAGCAGCTTTATTATGGGCACTGAAGCTTTCTTT.

In DNA, the CDR3 is TGTGCCAGCAGCGCCGGGAGTAGCACAGATACGCAGTATTTT. Its translation is CASSAGSSTDTQYF. V usage is TRBV7-9 and J usage is TRBJ2-3; TRBD2 might be the D (6 bases). The ends were cut back, 5 bases at V and 0 bases at J, with 9 bases in the middle. The CDR3 sequence is 14 residues long. Looked up from germline, CDR1 is SEHNR and CDR2 is FQNEAQ (reference sequence).

V and J are TRBV27 and TRBJ2-1; D unresolved. Per germline, CDR1 MNHEY and CDR2 SMNVEV (reference sequence). V lost 1 base and J 2 bases, leaving 12 bases between the germline ends. The CDR3 runs to 16 residues. The CDR3 reads CASSLFGSEAYNEQFF. CDR3 nucleotides: TGTGCCAGCAGTTTATTCGGGTCTGAAGCCTACAATGAGCAGTTCTTC.

The chain has TRBV5-1 and TRBJ1-1; 8 bases map to TRBD1. This CDR3 is 15 amino acids long. Germline trimming cut 7 bases from V and 5 bases from J; bases unmatched to any gene: 13. Germline V lookup: CDR1 SGHRS, CDR2 YFSETQ. CDR3 protein: CASSTQGAGTTEAFF. CDR3 nucleotide sequence: TGCGCCAGCTCCACCCAGGGGGCAGGGACTACTGAAGCTTTCTTT. Variable domain in full (rest from reference TRBV5-1 and TRBJ1-1): KAGVTQTPRYLIKTRGQQVTLSCSPISGHRSVSWYQQTPGQGLQFLFEYFSETQRNKGNFPGRFSGRQFSNSRSEMNVSTLELGDSALYLCASSTQGAGTTEAFFGQGTRLTVV.

The chain combines TRBV5-4 with TRBJ2-6; 7 nucleotides match TRBD2. This CDR3 is 16 amino acids long. Germline trimming cut 4 bases from V and 0 bases from J; bases unmatched to any gene: 4. Germline V CDR1 and CDR2: SGHNT, YYREEE (reference sequence). CDR3 region: CASSPSGGSGANVLTF. The CDR3 DNA follows: TGTGCCAGCAGCCCCTCGGGGGGCTCTGGGGCCAACGTCCTGACTTTC.

The chain couples TRBV6-1 to TRBJ2-7, with a possible D match to TRBD1 (6 bases). This CDR3 region has 13 residues. Deletions cut 3 bases from V and 3 bases from J, with 9 bases between. Germline CDR1 MNHNS, CDR2 SASEGT. CDR3 loop: CASSDRGHYEQYV. Here the CDR3 DNA reads TGTGCCAGCAGTGATCGGGGACACTACGAGCAGTACGTC.

The rearrangement joins TRBV27 to TRBJ1-6; unclear D gene. Germline CDR1 reads MNHEY; CDR2 reads SMNVEV (reference sequence). The CDR3 has 13 residues. V was shortened by 0 bases and J by 10 bases, with 7 bases between the two germline ends. The chain's CDR3 is CASSLSLPSPLHF. The CDR3 bases are TGTGCCAGCAGTTTATCCCTACCCTCACCCCTCCACTTT.